This T cell receptor beta chain was identified in a study of type 1 regulatory T cells. Study-level background: T-allo10 is a Tr1-enriched, alloantigen-specific CD4 T cell product made in vitro.

TCRdb re-called the reads with MiXCR, one entry per CDR3 protein. The sample yields some 100,000 distinct CDR3 sequences, roughly 31% seen once. From germline, CDR1 is PRHDT and CDR2 FYEKMQ (reference sequence). The CDR3 consists of 13 residues. V lost 5 bases and J 5 bases, leaving 10 bases between the germline ends. Sequences were obtained from CD4+ T cells, either the whole sample or a sorted fraction (not recorded which). The receptor was derived from a human donor in good health. The chain joins TRBV13 to TRBJ2-1; a possible D gene is TRBD1 (5 bases). The CDR3 DNA follows: TGTGCCAGCAGCCCAGGGAAGGACAATGAGCAGTTCTTC. Protein product: CASSPGKDNEQFF.